The 4 T cell receptor beta chains listed next were all sequenced from one sample in a study of post-analysis software for immune sequencing data. Prepared libraries of TCR beta cDNA carried unique molecular identifiers. In TCRdb, the PCR reads were re-called with MiXCR into one record per CDR3 protein. Of about 500,000 distinct CDR3 sequences in the sample, roughly 45% were seen once. Study-wide points: The study found TRBV5-6, TRBV5-1 and TRBV20-1 among several TRBV segments more frequent in patients than controls.

No antigen is known for these receptors. Sequencing was carried out using blood. All receptors derive from a girl aged 5 to 17 with multiple sclerosis.

The genes are TRBV4-3 and TRBJ2-7; D ambiguous. The germline V gene encodes CDR1 LGHNA and CDR2 YSLEER. CDR3 size: 13 residues. V lost 0 bases and J lost 4, with 7 bases in between. This CDR3 is CASSQDWGYEQYF. The DNA of the CDR3 is TGCGCCAGCAGCCAAGATTGGGGTTACGAGCAGTACTTC.

CDR3 residues: CASSLRDEGLNTEAFF. In DNA form, the CDR3 reads TGTGCCAGCAGCCTCCGGGACGAGGGTCTGAACACTGAAGCTTTCTTT. J is TRBJ1-1 and V is TRBV3-1, with a tentative D call TRBD1 (5 bases). This CDR3 region has 16 residues. Trimming shortened V by 4 bases and J by 0 bases, and 15 bases separated the two germline ends. The germline CDR1 and CDR2 sequences are LGHDT and YNNKEL (reference sequence).

The V gene is TRBV12-5, the J gene TRBJ2-1, with 11 bases lining up with TRBD2. Germline V lookup: CDR1 LGHNT, CDR2 FRNRAP. The CDR3 consists of 16 residues. J lost 5 bases, V lost 6 bases, and 9 bases had no gene match. The CDR3 bases are TGTGCTAGTGGCCAACTTCAGGGACTAGCGGACAATGAGCAGTTCTTC. This gives the protein CASGQLQGLADNEQFF. Drawing the rest from reference TRBV12-5 and TRBJ2-1, the complete variable domain is DARVTQTPRHKVTEMGQEVTMRCQPILGHNTVFWYRQTMMQGLELLAYFRNRAPLDDSGMPKDRFSAEMPDATLATLKIQPSEPRDSAVYFCASGQLQGLADNEQFFGPGTRLTVL.

This chain joins TRBV7-9 and TRBJ2-1; D call uncertain. This CDR3 is built from 13 residues. V was trimmed by 1 base and J by 10 bases, leaving 11 bases between them. CDR1 is SEHNR, CDR2 FQNEAQ, per germline (reference sequence). CDR3 nucleotides: TGTGCCAGCAGCTTAGGATACTCCTACGAGCAGTTCTTC. Protein sequence: CASSLGYSYEQFF.